The rows below give T cell receptor beta chains drawn from one sample of a study of T cells in Graves' hyperthyroidism and ophthalmopathy. TCRdb ran MiXCR on the multiplex PCR reads and lists one entry per CDR3 protein. This table holds about 570,000 distinct CDR3 sequences, 12% to 15% found once. Sequenced: blood. All receptors come from a woman aged 40 to 50 with Graves' hyperthyroidism. Each CDR3 is given with its conserved first and last residue. Each record gives: V gene, J gene, CDR3 protein.

>TRBV12-3/TRBV12-4|TRBJ1-1
CASSYSVLNTEAFF
>TRBV12-3/TRBV12-4|TRBJ2-3
CASSPQRGPKYF
>TRBV3-1|TRBJ1-1
CASSQDGVTGAFAEAFF
>TRBV28|TRBJ2-7
CASSSPTASSYEQYF
>TRBV28|TRBJ1-5
CASRGWDREVKAQHF
>TRBV9|TRBJ1-3
CASSVGDSPSGNTIYF
>TRBV20-1|TRBJ2-1
CSALNNEQFF
>TRBV9|TRBJ1-5
CASSAAGGSNQPQHF
>TRBV19|TRBJ1-2
CASSRATNYGYTF
>TRBV5-1|TRBJ2-3
CASSFTGTGVLDTQYF
>TRBV30|TRBJ2-5
CAWSLRTPTATQYF
>TRBV20-1|TRBJ1-2
CSASDIGTGPLRGGYTF
>TRBV28|TRBJ1-2
CASSLGGVFNYGYTF
>TRBV6-1|TRBJ1-1
CASIVGLAMNTEAFF
>TRBV20-1|TRBJ1-1
CSAGGSPRRDTEAFF
>TRBV28|TRBJ1-2
CASNQGARGYTF
>TRBV11-3|TRBJ2-2
CASSLSYRSGTGELFF
>TRBV27|TRBJ2-7
CASRRGGAISSEQYF
>TRBV6-1|TRBJ1-5
CASKVPNQPQHF
>TRBV12-3/TRBV12-4|TRBJ2-7
CASSAAVEQYF
>TRBV9|TRBJ2-1
CASSVVSGEQFF
>TRBV19|TRBJ2-7
CASSGGGRQGSYEQYF
>TRBV9|TRBJ1-2
CASVDVALGYTF
>TRBV20-1|TRBJ2-3
CSARDLASGSTDTQYF
>TRBV19|TRBJ2-4
CASSTNRGTAKNIQYF
>TRBV19|TRBJ2-2
CASSIPTANTGELFF
>TRBV5-6|TRBJ2-3
CASSLEVDTPVGDTQYF
>TRBV5-1|TRBJ2-5
CASSLALRGGETQYF
>TRBV28|TRBJ2-3
CASSLVQASTDTQYF
>TRBV28|TRBJ2-3
CASSLRKEDTDTQYF
>TRBV19|TRBJ2-1
CASSIVRGQGGDEQFF
>TRBV12-3/TRBV12-4|TRBJ1-5
CASSLRGLHQPQHF
>TRBV9|TRBJ2-5
CASSVGLATGETQYF
>TRBV12-3/TRBV12-4|TRBJ2-3
CASSTLAAGSDTQYF
>TRBV12-3/TRBV12-4|TRBJ2-7
CASSTDRELVRASYEQYF
>TRBV28|TRBJ1-1
CASSLGWKGMNTEAFF
>TRBV28|TRBJ2-5
CASSSTAGTPYQETQYF
>TRBV20-1|TRBJ2-1
CSARLASGATNEQFF
>TRBV6-1|TRBJ1-5
CASSGQGQPQHF
>TRBV18|TRBJ1-4
CASSLDGGVSNEKLFF
>TRBV28|TRBJ1-5
CASSLIGLSNQPQHF
>TRBV7-2|TRBJ1-1
CASMLLGRNTEAFF
>TRBV19|TRBJ2-1
CASSLIGVDEQFF
>TRBV20-1|TRBJ2-1
CSARSGLAAYNEQFF
>TRBV5-1|TRBJ2-7
CASSTQQGRGSEQYF
>TRBV20-1|TRBJ1-1
CSASFGGGTEAFF
>TRBV28|TRBJ2-1
CASSLSRRAGGNEQFF
>TRBV20-1|TRBJ2-3
CSARAPDTQYF
>TRBV7-3|TRBJ2-2
CASSSDNTGELFF
>TRBV5-8|TRBJ1-5
CASSLGPTSNQPQHF
>TRBV7-2|TRBJ2-2
CASSGSSGSKTGELFF
>TRBV24-1|TRBJ1-2
CATSDRTELYGYTF
>TRBV2|TRBJ2-7
CASSVNSPYEQYF